The rows below give T cell receptor beta chains drawn from one sample of a study of cytomegalovirus exposure and HLA in healthy donors. Libraries were prepared by immunoSEQ multiplex PCR; TCRdb keeps only in-frame clonotypes and omits some of them. The profile covers 95,000 to 150,000 clones, with under 90% appearing a single time and 2% to 2.5% taken by the ten largest. The sequenced material came from PBMCs. These receptor sequences come from a woman between 25 and 40 years old in good health and CMV-seronegative. Each CDR3 is given with its conserved first and last residue.

V gene | CDR3 protein
TRBV18 | CASSPPGTGVNIQYF
TRBV25-1 | CASQGQGGNQPQHF
TRBV11-3 | CASSTRDTYEQYF
TRBV7-2 | CASSRLGGDIQYF
TRBV29-1 | CSVGGETQYF
TRBV28 | CASSWGRGNEKLFF
TRBV6-5 | CASTPGGSYEQYF
TRBV5-4 | CASSLGSSGGTNYF
TRBV5-1 | CASSPGGSYNEQFF
TRBV9 | CASSVEGQLDDEQFF
TRBV30 | CAWTPGQRYEQYF
TRBV11-3 | CASSLDRVETQYF
TRBV30 | CAWRGPGGYSNTGELFF
TRBV5-1 | CASSLVGTGPYEQYF
TRBV6-5 | CASSRGTANTEAFF
TRBV10-3 | CAISPFGTGGQSSYNEQFF
TRBV7-3 | CASSLIGQGGPGEQYF
TRBV27 | CASRWGSGGLSTDTQYF
TRBV7-2 | CASSLLVAFETQYF
TRBV2 | CASSEVRLAGVQETQYF
TRBV7-2 | CASSAYRGQGNQPQHF
TRBV29-1 | CSVVGGGTGSSYEQYF
TRBV18 | CASSRAGVSTDTQYF
TRBV7-7 | CASSRQGDTQYF
TRBV19 | CASSTGLPDTQYF
TRBV18 | CASSRGQIRTEAFF
TRBV5-4 | CASSLSRASYEQYF
TRBV2 | CASSGGGQETQYF
TRBV5-4 | CAWSTGALPSF